This section outlines one TCR beta chain sequence together with its context. These data are taken from a study of shared clonotypes between healthy human individuals. The CDR3 contains 15 residues. Germline V gene lookup returns CDR1 LGHNA and CDR2 YNFKEQ. With 0 bases removed from V and 1 base from J, the gap between germline ends came to 10 bases. The assay was immunoSEQ multiplex PCR, and TCRdb's table has in-frame clones only and misses some. The top ten hold under 2% of the sample, which has fewer than 850,000 clones, roughly 70% seen once. Sequenced input: memory CD4+ T cells sorted from blood. Subset in this sample: CD45RA-negative fraction. V gene TRBV4-2 combines with J gene TRBJ2-7, with a tentative D call TRBD2 (5 bases). The source is a woman between 25 and 40 years old in good health. This chain's CDR3 is CASSQDHGGSYEQYF. CDR3 sequence (DNA): TGTGCCAGCAGCCAAGATCACGGAGGATCCTACGAGCAGTACTTC.